The T cell receptor beta chain described here comes from a study of OX40 agonist ivuxolimab in advanced cancers. About the study: The mean age was around 56 years, ranging from about 20 to 79, with about 87% of participants male.

TCRdb's copy holds only in-frame clones and misses some; the assay was immunoSEQ multiplex PCR. The table records some 80,000 clones, roughly 90% of them present only once. A remark on this clone: Its antigen is as yet unknown.

General study results and limits: Fewer expanded clones were found on average in CD4+ than in CD8+ T cells. In the 0.1 to 3.0 mg/kg range, CD4+ and CD8+ blood T cells had expanded clonally by week 6.

Germline V gene data show CDR1 as KGHSH and CDR2 as LQKENI. The CDR3 loop spans 14 amino acids. V gave up 4 bases and J gave up 1 base, with 10 bases separating them. The input for sequencing was CD4+ or CD8+ T cells sorted from blood, taken in a trial of the OX40 agonist ivuxolimab. This TCR came from an adult with an advanced solid tumor such as melanoma, head and neck, liver or kidney cancer. The V gene is TRBV18, the J gene TRBJ1-1; D ambiguous. For the CDR3, the DNA is TGTGCCAGCTCACTACAAGAGGCGAACACTGAAGCTTTCTTT. Its protein is CASSLQEANTEAFF.